This T cell receptor (beta chain) came from a study of T cell responses to AZD1222 COVID-19 vaccine. Across the study: It was second doses at about 4 or about 12 weeks that were pooled.

Details on this clone: Its antigen is currently unknown.

Sequencing used immunoSEQ multiplex PCR; TCRdb keeps in-frame clones, though not all of them. The sample comprises 100,000 to 150,000 clones, around nine tenths of which are singletons, and around 4.5% rests with the top ten. Overall study findings and caveats: Mostly white British, mostly female donors; authors suggested clonal diversity may be underestimated. AZD1222 recipients seropositive at baseline numbered only five to seven.

The starting material was peripheral blood, obtained on day 0 of AZD1222 vaccination. This TCR came from an adult in good health.

CDR3 loop: CASGLVQGGAYNEQFF. The CDR3 coding sequence is TGTGCTAGTGGTTTGGTACAGGGAGGGGCCTACAATGAGCAGTTCTTC. The chain couples TRBV12-5 to TRBJ2-1, with a weak D call TRBD2 (7 bases). There are 16 residues in the CDR3. V was pared by 0 bases and J by 2 bases, with 11 bases between. Germline values: CDR1 LGHNT, CDR2 FRNRAP.